Included here is one TCR beta chain sequence, with context. What it binds is unknown. Template switching supplied a universal primer site; unique molecular identifiers were carried on the cDNA. TCRdb used MiXCR to reprocess the 5' RACE reads, holding one entry per CDR3 protein. The sample consists of approximately 490,000 distinct CDR3 sequences, more than 20% of them appearing once. The record originates from a study of identical twins. Study-level points and caveats: Twins shared out-of-frame alpha sequences with excess low generation probability. Conclusions were drawn cross-sectionally by statistical analysis, without following the same donors. Potential partial confounding of zero-insertion analyses by invariant MAIT and iNKT cells was noted.

The CDR3 loop spans 14 amino acids. CDR1 is SGHAT, CDR2 FQNNGV, per germline. Trimming stripped 5 bases from V and 5 bases from J, with 15 bases between. These data were likewise used in another study, on yellow fever vaccine responses in identical twins.

The specimen was CD4+ T cells sorted from blood. The receptor's source is a woman between 18 and 29 years old in good health. This chain links TRBV11-2 with TRBJ1-1; a possible D gene is TRBD1 (6 bases). CDR3 sequence: CASSPAGGLTEAFF. CDR3 DNA: TGTGCCAGCAGCCCAGCCGGGGGGCTGACTGAAGCTTTCTTT.